A single T cell receptor beta chain is shown here with its context. Its antigen remains unidentified. No much larger clone exists at a distance of one base, and base qualities are not known. This entry belongs to a study of vaccination effects on CD4 cells after COVID-19 (dated by TCRdb to 2022 to 2024). Context from the whole study: In the ViraFEST assay, PBMC were stimulated with viral peptide pools, and antigen-specific CD4+ T cell clonotypes were then identified by expansion using TCR sequencing. Post-vaccine samples across the study were collected a median of 72 days after the second dose, with a range of 14 to 241. Some 2 million PBMC per well were cultured in IMDM with about 4.5% human AB serum, around 9.1 IU/ml IL-2 and gentamicin, plus 10 ug/ml peptides. In both COVID-19 convalescent patients and infection-naive vaccine recipients, the study compared SARS-CoV-2 spike-specific CD4+ TCR repertoires from before mRNA vaccination with those from after it. A total of approximately 9 COVID-19 convalescent patients and a few SARS-CoV-2-naive healthy vaccine recipients were included in the full study. Cultures from other donors in the study were sequenced using the Oncomine TCR Beta short-read assay on an Illumina iSeq 100.

Receptors were amplified or captured by the immunoSEQ multiplex PCR assay. TCR beta CDR3 sequencing was performed on DNA from the cultured, isolated CD4+ T cells. On the authors' methods: Non-productive TCR sequences were discarded, and reads were trimmed to the CDR3 region, with only CDR3s of 7 or more amino acids retained. The MANAFEST web app was used to pick out antigen-specific clonotypes by comparing their expansion in peptide wells with that in reference cultures. To count as positive, a clone had to show expansion at FDR<0.05 compared with the reference and with all other wells, an odds ratio above 5, and a frequency above 0.1% in two replicate wells. A clonotype was defined as cross-reactive if the clonotype was significantly expanded both in SARS-CoV-2 spike wells and in at least one common cold coronavirus spike condition. Using the stringdist R package, CDR3 similarity was measured by Levenshtein distance, and unrooted trees were constructed with ape in R 3.6.1. The source is immuneACCESS, and TCRdb retained only in-frame sequences with V and J called. Part of the clones is not carried over; for the studies checked, unresolved V genes explain less than half of this, and the remainder is unexplained. For V, J and clone size, that table is used; D and trimming come from the DNA. Within this sample are tens of thousands of clones, with about 67% of them counted one time only. The ten largest make up 15% of the sample.

The CDR3 measures 19 amino acids from cysteine to phenylalanine. The DNA shown is the 57-base CDR3, in frame from base 1. The V end gives up 5 bases and the J end 2 bases, leaving 12 bases in the junction not matched to a gene. CDR1 and CDR2 (SEHNR, FQNEAQ) derive from the germline V gene (reference sequence). Paper-wide results and their limitations: The study was limited by a small number of convalescent patients and lacked early post-infection timepoints. In healthy vaccine recipients, vaccine-induced clones were almost all SARS-CoV-2 mono-reactive, with only 1 of 255 cross-reactive with common cold coronaviruses. Marked clonal contraction was observed in both infection-induced and vaccine-induced clones at late post-vaccination timepoints, consistent with waning T cell responses.

After 10 days of culture, CD4+ T cells were isolated with the EasySep CD4+ T cell isolation kit. Two doses of either the BNT162b2 or the mRNA-1273 mRNA SARS-CoV-2 vaccine were administered to participants. Negative nucleocapsid antibody results before and after vaccination confirmed that the healthy vaccine recipients had no prior SARS-CoV-2 infection. On days 3 and 7, half of the culture medium was replaced with fresh IL-2-containing medium. Each peptide stimulation condition was cultured in triplicate wells unless otherwise noted. Using Ficoll-Paque Plus gradient centrifugation, PBMC were separated from whole blood and then either used fresh or cryopreserved at -140C. The QIAamp micro DNA kit was used to extract genomic DNA from the cultured CD4+ T cells.

The sequence links TRBV7-9 to TRBJ2-7; 16 middle bases align to TRBD2. Sequencing was performed on CD4+ T cells from PBMCs cultured without peptide, taken after COVID-19 vaccination. This sequence was found in a human donor who received a COVID-19 vaccine. The DNA sequence is TGTGCCAGCAGCCTATCAGTGGGGACTAGCGGGAGGGCCGCCTACGAGCAGTACTTC. The encoded protein is CASSLSVGTSGRAAYEQYF. The full variable domain, completed from the reference TRBV7-9 and TRBJ2-7 proteins outside the CDR3, reads DTGVSQNPRHKITKRGQNVTFRCDPISEHNRLYWYRQTLGQGPEFLTYFQNEAQLEKSRLLSDRFSAERPKGSFSTLEIQRTEQGDSAMYLCASSLSVGTSGRAAYEQYFGPGTRLTVT.